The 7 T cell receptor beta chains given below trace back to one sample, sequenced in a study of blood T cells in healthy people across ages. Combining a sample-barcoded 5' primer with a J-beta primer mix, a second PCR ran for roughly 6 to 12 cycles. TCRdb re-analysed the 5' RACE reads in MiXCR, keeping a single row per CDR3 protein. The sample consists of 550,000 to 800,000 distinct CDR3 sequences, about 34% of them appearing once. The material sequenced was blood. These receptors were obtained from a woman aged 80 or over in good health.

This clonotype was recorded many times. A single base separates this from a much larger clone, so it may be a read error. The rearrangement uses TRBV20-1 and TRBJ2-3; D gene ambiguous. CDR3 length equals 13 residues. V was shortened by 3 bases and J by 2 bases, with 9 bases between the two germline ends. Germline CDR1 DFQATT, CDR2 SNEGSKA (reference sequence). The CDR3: CSASPDPTDTQYF. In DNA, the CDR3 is TGCAGTGCTAGCCCTGATCCCACAGATACGCAGTATTTT.

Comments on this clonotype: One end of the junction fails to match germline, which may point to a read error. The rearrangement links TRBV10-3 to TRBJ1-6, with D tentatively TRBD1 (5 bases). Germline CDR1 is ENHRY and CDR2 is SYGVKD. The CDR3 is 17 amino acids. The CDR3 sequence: CAVSESGPLGRNSPLHF. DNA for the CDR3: TGTGCCGTCAGTGAGTCGGGACCGTTGGGAAGGAATTCACCCCTCCACTTT.

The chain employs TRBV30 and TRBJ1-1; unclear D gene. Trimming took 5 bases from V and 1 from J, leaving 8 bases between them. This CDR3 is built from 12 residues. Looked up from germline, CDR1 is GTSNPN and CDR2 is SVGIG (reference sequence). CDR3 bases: TGTGCCTGGGGAGTGCGGAACACTGAAGCTTTCTTT. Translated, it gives CAWGVRNTEAFF.

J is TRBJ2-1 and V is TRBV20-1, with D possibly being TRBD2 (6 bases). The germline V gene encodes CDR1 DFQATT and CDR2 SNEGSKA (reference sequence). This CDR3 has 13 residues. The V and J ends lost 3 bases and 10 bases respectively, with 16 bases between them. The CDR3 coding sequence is TGCAGTGCTAGCGGGGGTGCGAGCGACGAGCAGTTCTTC. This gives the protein CSASGGASDEQFF.

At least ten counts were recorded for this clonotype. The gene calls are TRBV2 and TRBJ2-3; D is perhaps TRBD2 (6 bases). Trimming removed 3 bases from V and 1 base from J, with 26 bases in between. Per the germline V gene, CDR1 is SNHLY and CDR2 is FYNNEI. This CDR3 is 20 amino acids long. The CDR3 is CASSEEEVQGGVRGTDTQYF. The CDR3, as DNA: TGTGCCAGCAGTGAGGAAGAGGTCCAGGGAGGTGTGCGCGGCACAGATACGCAGTATTTT. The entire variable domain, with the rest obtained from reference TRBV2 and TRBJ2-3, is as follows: EPEVTQTPSHQVTQMGQEVILRCVPISNHLYFYWYRQILGQKVEFLVSFYNNEISEKSEIFDDQFSVERPDGSNFTLKIRSTKLEDSAMYFCASSEEEVQGGVRGTDTQYFGPGTRLTVL.

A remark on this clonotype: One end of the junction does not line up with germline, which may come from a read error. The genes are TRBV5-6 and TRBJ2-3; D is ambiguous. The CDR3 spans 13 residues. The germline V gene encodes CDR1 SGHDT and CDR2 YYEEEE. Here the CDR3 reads CASSAPSTDRQYF. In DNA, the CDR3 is TGTGCCAGCAGCGCACCAAGCACAGATAGGCAGTATTTT.

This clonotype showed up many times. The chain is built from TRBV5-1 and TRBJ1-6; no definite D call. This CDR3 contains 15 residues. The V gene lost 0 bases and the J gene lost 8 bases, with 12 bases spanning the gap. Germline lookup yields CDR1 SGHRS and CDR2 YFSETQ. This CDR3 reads CASSLGWTEDSPLHF. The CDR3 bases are TGCGCCAGCAGCTTGGGGTGGACGGAGGATTCACCCCTCCACTTT.